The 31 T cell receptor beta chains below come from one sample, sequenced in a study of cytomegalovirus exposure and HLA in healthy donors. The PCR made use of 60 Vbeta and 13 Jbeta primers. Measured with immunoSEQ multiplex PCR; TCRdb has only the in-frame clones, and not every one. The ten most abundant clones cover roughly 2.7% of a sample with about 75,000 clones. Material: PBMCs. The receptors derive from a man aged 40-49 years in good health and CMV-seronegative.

CDR3 nucleotides: TGCGCCAGCAGTAAACAGGCCCGCCTTCCTGACGAGCAGTACTTC. This codes for CASSKQARLPDEQYF. The chain recombines TRBV10-1 with TRBJ2-7, with a weak D call TRBD1 (5 bases). The CDR3 loop spans 15 amino acids. Germline loops: CDR1 WNHNN, CDR2 SYGVQD (reference sequence). V was shortened by 5 bases and J by 5 bases, with 19 bases between the two germline ends.

Here the CDR3 DNA reads TGCGCCAGCAGCTTGGACGGGGGTCCTACCTACGAGCAGTACTTC. Protein product: CASSLDGGPTYEQYF. This chain uses TRBV5-1 with TRBJ2-7; tentative D call: TRBD2 (6 bases). The CDR3 is 15 residues long. CDR1 and CDR2 (germline): SGHRS, YFSETQ. Between the trimmed V and J ends, which lost 0 bases and 2 bases, there was a span of 12 bases.

CDR3 coding DNA: TGTGCCAGCAGCCCCTCCGGACTAGAGGGGGAGCAGTTCTTC. It encodes CASSPSGLEGEQFF. V and J are TRBV7-2 and TRBJ2-1; 7 bases fit TRBD2. Germline V lookup: CDR1 SGHTA, CDR2 FQGNSA. The CDR3 has 14 residues. The V and J ends lost 5 bases and 10 bases, in that order; junction bases with no gene match: 11.

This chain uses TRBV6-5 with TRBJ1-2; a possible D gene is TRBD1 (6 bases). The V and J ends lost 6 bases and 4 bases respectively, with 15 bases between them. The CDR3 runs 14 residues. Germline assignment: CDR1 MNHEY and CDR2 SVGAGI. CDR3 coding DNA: TGTGCCAGCAGATTACTTGCCAGGGGCTATGGCTACACCTTC. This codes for CASRLLARGYGYTF.

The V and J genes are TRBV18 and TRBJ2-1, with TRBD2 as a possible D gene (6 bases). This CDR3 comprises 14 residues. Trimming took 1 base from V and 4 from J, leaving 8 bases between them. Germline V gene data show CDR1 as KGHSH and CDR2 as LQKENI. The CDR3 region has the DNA TGTGCCAGCTCACCACGGGACTTATACAATGAGCAGTTCTTC. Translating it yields CASSPRDLYNEQFF. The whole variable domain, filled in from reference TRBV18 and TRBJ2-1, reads NAGVMQNPRHLVRRRGQEARLRCSPMKGHSHVYWYRQLPEEGLKFMVYLQKENIIDESGMPKERFSAEFPKEGPSILRIQQVVRGDSAAYFCASSPRDLYNEQFFGPGTRLTVL.

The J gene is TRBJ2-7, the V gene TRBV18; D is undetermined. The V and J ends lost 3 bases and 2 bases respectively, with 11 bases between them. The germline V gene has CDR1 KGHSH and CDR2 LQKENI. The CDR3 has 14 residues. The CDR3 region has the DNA TGTGCCAGCTCACCGAACAGAAACACCTACGAGCAGTACTTC. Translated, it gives CASSPNRNTYEQYF.

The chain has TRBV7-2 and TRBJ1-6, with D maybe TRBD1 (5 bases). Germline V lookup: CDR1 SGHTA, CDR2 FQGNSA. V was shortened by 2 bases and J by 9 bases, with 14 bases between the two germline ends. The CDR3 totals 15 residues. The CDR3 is CASSLSTEPRSPLHF. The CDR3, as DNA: TGTGCCAGCAGCTTATCGACAGAGCCGCGTTCACCCCTCCACTTT.

The CDR3 region has the DNA TGTGCCAGCAGTCTCGAGACAGGCTATAATTCACCCCTCCACTTT. It specifies CASSLETGYNSPLHF. The chain uses TRBV27 and TRBJ1-6; a possible D gene is TRBD1 (6 bases). Trimming took 5 bases from V and 3 from J, leaving 11 bases between them. This CDR3 comprises 15 residues. In germline, CDR1 is MNHEY, CDR2 SMNVEV (reference sequence).

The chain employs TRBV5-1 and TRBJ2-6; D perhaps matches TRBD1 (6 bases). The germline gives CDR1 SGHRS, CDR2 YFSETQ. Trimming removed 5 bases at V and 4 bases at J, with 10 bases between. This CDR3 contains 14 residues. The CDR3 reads CASSWTAGANVLTF. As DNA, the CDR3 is TGCGCCAGCAGTTGGACAGCCGGGGCCAACGTCCTGACTTTC.

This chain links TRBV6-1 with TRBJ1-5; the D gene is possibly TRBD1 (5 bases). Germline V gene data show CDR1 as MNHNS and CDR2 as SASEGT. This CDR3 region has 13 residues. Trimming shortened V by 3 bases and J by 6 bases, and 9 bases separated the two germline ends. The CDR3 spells CASSEQGSQPQHF. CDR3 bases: TGTGCCAGCAGTGAGCAGGGATCTCAGCCCCAGCATTTT.

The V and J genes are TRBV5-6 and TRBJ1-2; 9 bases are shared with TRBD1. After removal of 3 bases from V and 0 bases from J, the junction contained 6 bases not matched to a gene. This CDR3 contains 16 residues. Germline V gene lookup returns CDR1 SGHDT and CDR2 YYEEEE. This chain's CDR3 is CASSSGTGIPNYGYTF. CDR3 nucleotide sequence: TGTGCCAGCAGCTCCGGGACAGGGATTCCTAACTATGGCTACACCTTC.

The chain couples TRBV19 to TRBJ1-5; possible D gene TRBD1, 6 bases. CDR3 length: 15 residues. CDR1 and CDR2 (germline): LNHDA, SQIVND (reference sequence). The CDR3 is CVNPPLGASNQPQHF. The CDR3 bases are TGTGTCAACCCCCCGCTGGGGGCAAGCAATCAGCCCCAGCATTTT.

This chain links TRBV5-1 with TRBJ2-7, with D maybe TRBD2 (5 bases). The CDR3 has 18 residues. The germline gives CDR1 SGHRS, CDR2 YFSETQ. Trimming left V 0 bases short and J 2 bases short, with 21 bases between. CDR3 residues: CASSLGMYEGAKAYEQYF. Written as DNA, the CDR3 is TGCGCCAGCAGCTTGGGGATGTACGAGGGTGCGAAAGCCTACGAGCAGTACTTC.

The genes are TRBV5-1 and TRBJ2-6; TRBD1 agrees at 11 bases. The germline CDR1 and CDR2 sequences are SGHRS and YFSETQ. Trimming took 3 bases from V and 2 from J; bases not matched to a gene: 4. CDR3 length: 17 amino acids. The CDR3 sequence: CASSSRDRGTGANVLTF. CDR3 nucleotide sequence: TGCGCCAGCAGCTCGAGGGACAGGGGGACTGGGGCCAACGTCCTGACTTTC.

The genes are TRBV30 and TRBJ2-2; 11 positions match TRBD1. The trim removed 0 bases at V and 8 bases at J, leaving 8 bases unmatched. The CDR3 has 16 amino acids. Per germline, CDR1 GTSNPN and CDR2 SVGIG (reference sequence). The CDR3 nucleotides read TGTGCCTGGAGTGTAGGAGGGACAGGGGGACGTGGGGAGCTGTTTTTT. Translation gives CAWSVGGTGGRGELFF.

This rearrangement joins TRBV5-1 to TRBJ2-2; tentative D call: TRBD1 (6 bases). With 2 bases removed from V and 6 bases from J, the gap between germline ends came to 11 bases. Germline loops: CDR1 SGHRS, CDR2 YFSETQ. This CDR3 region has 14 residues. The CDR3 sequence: CASSFGTGSGELFF. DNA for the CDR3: TGCGCCAGCAGCTTCGGTACAGGGTCCGGGGAGCTGTTTTTT.

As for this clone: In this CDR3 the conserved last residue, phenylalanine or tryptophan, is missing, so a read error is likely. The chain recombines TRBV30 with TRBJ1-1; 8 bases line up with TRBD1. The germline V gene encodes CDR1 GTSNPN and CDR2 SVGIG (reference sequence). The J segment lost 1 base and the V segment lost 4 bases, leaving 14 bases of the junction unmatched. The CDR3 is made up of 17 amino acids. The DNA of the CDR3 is TGTGCCTGGACAGGGGTAACTAGGGACAGGAGGAACACTGAAGCTTTCCTT. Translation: CAWTGVTRDRRNTEAFL.

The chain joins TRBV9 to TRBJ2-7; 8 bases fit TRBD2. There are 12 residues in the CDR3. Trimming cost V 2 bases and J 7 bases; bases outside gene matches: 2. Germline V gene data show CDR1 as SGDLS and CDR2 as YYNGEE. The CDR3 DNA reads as TGTGCCAGCAGCGTCCGGGGGGGAGAGCAGTACTTC. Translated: CASSVRGGEQYF.

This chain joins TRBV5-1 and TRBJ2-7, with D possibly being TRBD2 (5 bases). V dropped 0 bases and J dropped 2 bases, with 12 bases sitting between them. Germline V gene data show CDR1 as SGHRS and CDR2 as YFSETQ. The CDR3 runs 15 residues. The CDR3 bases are TGCGCCAGCAGCTTGGGCCTAGGAGGTACCTACGAGCAGTACTTC. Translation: CASSLGLGGTYEQYF.

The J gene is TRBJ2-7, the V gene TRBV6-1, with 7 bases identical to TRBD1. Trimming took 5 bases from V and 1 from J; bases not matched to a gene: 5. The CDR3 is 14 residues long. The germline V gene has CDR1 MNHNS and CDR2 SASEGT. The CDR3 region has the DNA TGTGCCAGCAGTCCTCCGGGACAGTCCTACGAGCAGTACTTC. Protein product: CASSPPGQSYEQYF.

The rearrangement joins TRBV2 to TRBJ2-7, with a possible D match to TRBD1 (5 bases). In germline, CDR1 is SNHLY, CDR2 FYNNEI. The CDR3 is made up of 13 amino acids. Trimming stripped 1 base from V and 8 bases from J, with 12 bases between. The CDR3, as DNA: TGTGCCAGCAGTGAAGGGGGCAGACGGAAGCAGTACTTC. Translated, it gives CASSEGGRRKQYF.

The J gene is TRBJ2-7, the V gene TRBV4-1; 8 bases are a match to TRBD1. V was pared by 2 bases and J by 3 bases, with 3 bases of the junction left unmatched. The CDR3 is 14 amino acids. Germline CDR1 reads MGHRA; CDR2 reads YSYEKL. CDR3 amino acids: CASSQQDRDYEQYF. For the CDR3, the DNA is TGCGCCAGCAGCCAACAGGACAGGGACTACGAGCAGTACTTC.

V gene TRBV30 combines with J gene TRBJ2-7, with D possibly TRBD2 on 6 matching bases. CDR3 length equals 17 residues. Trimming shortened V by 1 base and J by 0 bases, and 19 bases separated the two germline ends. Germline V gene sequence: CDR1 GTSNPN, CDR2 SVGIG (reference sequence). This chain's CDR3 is CAWSGPGVAESSYEQYF. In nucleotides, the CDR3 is TGTGCCTGGAGTGGCCCCGGGGTAGCGGAGAGCTCCTACGAGCAGTACTTC.

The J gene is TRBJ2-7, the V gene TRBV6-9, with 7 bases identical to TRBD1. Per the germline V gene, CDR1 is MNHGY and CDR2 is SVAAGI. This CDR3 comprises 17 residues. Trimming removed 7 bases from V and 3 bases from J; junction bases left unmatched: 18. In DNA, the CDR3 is TGTGCCAGCAATTACGCGACCGGGACAGAGAACTTCTACGAGCAGTACTTC. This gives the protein CASNYATGTENFYEQYF.

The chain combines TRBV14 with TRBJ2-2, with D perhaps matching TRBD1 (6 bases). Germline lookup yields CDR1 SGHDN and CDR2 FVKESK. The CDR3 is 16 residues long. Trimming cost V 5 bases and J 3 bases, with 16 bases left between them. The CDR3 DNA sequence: TGTGCCAGCAGCGAGGGACAACCATTATACACCGGGGAGCTGTTTTTT. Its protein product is CASSEGQPLYTGELFF.

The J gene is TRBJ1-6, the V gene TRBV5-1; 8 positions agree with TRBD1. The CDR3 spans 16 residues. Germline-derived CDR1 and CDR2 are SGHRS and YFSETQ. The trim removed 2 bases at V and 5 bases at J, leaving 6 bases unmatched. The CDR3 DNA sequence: TGCGCCAGCAGCTTCCGGCAGGGGGCTGATAATTCACCCCTCCACTTT. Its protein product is CASSFRQGADNSPLHF. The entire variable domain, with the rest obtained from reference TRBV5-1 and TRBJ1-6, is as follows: KAGVTQTPRYLIKTRGQQVTLSCSPISGHRSVSWYQQTPGQGLQFLFEYFSETQRNKGNFPGRFSGRQFSNSRSEMNVSTLELGDSALYLCASSFRQGADNSPLHFGNGTRLTVT.

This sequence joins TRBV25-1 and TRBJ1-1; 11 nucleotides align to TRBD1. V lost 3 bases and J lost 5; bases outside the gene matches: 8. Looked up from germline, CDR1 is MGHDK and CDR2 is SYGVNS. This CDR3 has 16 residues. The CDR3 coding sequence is TGTGCCAGCAGTGACCCAGGGACAGGGGGGGGTACTGAAGCTTTCTTT. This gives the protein CASSDPGTGGGTEAFF.

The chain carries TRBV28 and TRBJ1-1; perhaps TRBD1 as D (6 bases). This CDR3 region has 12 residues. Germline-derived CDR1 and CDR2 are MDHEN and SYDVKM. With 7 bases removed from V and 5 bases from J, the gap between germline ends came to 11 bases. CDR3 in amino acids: CASTVDRTEAFF. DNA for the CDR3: TGTGCCAGCACAGTGGACAGAACTGAAGCTTTCTTT.

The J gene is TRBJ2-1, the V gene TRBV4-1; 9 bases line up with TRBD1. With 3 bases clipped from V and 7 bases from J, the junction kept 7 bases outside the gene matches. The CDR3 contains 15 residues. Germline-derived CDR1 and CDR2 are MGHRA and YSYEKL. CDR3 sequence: CASSQGTGPENEQFF. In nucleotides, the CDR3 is TGCGCCAGCAGCCAGGGGACAGGGCCGGAGAATGAGCAGTTCTTC.

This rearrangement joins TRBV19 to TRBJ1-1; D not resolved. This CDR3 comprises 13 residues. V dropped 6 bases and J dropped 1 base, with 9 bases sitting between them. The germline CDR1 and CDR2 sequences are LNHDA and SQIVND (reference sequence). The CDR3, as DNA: TGTGCCAGTAGATCGACGGGGAACACTGAAGCTTTCTTT. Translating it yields CASRSTGNTEAFF. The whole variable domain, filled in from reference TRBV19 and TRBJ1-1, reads DGGITQSPKYLFRKEGQNVTLSCEQNLNHDAMYWYRQDPGQGLRLIYYSQIVNDFQKGDIAEGYSVSREKKESFPLTVTSAQKNPTAFYLCASRSTGNTEAFFGQGTRLTVV.

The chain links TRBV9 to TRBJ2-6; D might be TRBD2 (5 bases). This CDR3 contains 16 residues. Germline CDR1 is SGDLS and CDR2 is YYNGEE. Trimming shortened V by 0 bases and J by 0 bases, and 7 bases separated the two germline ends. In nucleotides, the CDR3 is TGTGCCAGCAGCGTAGAAGCGGTCTCTGGGGCCAACGTCCTGACTTTC. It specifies CASSVEAVSGANVLTF.